The entry below describes one TCR beta chain. The data were taken from a study of blood T cell repertoires in COVID-19. At the level of the study: Sample material is recorded as cDNA or gDNA derived from T cells, B-cell-depleted T cells, or PBMCs.

Enrollment of patients from Seattle took place during active infection, with longitudinal follow-up. Per the study methods: Amplified reference gene primers provided the basis for estimating nucleated cell counts. Profiling relied on immunoSEQ multiplex PCR, and the TCRdb table lists in-frame clones only, not all of them. The V and J calls and the clone size are those of that table, but D and trimming were determined from the DNA. The data show a few hundred thousand clones, 88% seen once. The length of the CDR3 is 15 residues. Trimming removed 1 base at V and 2 bases at J, with 11 bases between. The germline V gene has CDR1 LNHNV and CDR2 YYDKDF (reference sequence).

The TCR sequence derives from a woman in her 30s with COVID-19, enrolled during active disease. The gene calls are TRBV15 and TRBJ1-1; D is unclear. Specimen: peripheral blood. The CDR3 sequence: CATSRAEIQNTEAFF. In DNA form, the CDR3 reads TGTGCCACCAGCAGAGCAGAAATTCAAAACACTGAAGCTTTCTTT.